Shown below are 18 T cell receptor beta chains from a single sample sequenced in a study of identical twins. TCRdb re-called the 5' RACE reads with MiXCR, one entry per CDR3 protein. The data contain hundreds of thousands of distinct CDR3 sequences, 5.5% to 7% of them singletons. The same sample was also studied in work on yellow fever vaccine responses in identical twins.

The sample taken for sequencing was memory (CD45RO+) T cells sorted from blood. The source is a woman aged 18 to 35 in good health.

This clonotype appeared a single time. The chain uses TRBV7-9 and TRBJ2-3; D might be TRBD2 (5 bases). The germline gives CDR1 SEHNR, CDR2 FQNEAQ (reference sequence). V was clipped by 5 bases and J by 0 bases, with 12 bases between them. The CDR3 is made up of 15 amino acids. CDR3 coding DNA: TGTGCCAGCAGCCCAGGCGGGTTCAGCACAGATACGCAGTATTTT. This sequence encodes CASSPGGFSTDTQYF.

This clonotype came up many times. The chain employs TRBV3-1 and TRBJ2-7; D unclear. From germline, CDR1 is LGHDT and CDR2 YNNKEL (reference sequence). The CDR3 length is 13 residues. V lost 1 base and J lost 4, with 8 bases in between. CDR3 loop: CASSQGDSYEQYF. The CDR3 nucleotides are TGTGCCAGCAGCCAAGGCGATAGTTACGAGCAGTACTTC.

This clonotype was picked up a small number of times. The chain combines TRBV28 with TRBJ2-7; D perhaps matches TRBD1 (6 bases). CDR3 length: 15 amino acids. The germline CDR1 and CDR2 sequences are MDHEN and SYDVKM. V dropped 7 bases and J dropped 5 bases, with 21 bases sitting between them. CDR3 sequence: CASNLPGQPVDEQYF. The CDR3 coding sequence is TGTGCCAGCAATCTTCCAGGACAGCCTGTGGACGAGCAGTACTTC.

The chain carries TRBV15 and TRBJ2-5, with D uncertain. The CDR3 covers 11 residues. From germline, CDR1 is LNHNV and CDR2 YYDKDF (reference sequence). Deletions cut 3 bases from V and 5 bases from J, with 4 bases between. CDR3 sequence reads: CATSRWETQYF. CDR3 nucleotide sequence: TGTGCCACCAGCAGGTGGGAGACCCAGTACTTC.

The genes are TRBV9 and TRBJ2-7; TRBD1 might be the D (6 bases). V was cut by 0 bases and J by 6 bases, with 13 bases left in between. CDR1 and CDR2 (germline): SGDLS, YYNGEE. The CDR3 loop spans 14 amino acids. CDR3 sequence reads: CASSVDLGAIEQYF. The DNA for the CDR3 is TGTGCCAGCAGCGTAGATTTGGGGGCTATCGAGCAGTACTTC. Variable domain in full (rest from reference TRBV9 and TRBJ2-7): DSGVTQTPKHLITATGQRVTLRCSPRSGDLSVYWYQQSLDQGLQFLIQYYNGEERAKGNILERFSAQQFPDLHSELNLSSLELGDSALYFCASSVDLGAIEQYFGPGTRLTVT.

This clonotype appeared a few times. The chain uses TRBV20-1 and TRBJ2-1; 8 nucleotides align to TRBD2. This CDR3 spans 13 amino acids. J was trimmed by 6 bases and V by 3 bases; bases with no gene match: 4. CDR1 and CDR2 (germline): DFQATT, SNEGSKA (reference sequence). The CDR3 region has the DNA TGCAGTGCTAGCGGGAGGGCTACCAATGAGCAGTTCTTC. The encoded protein is CSASGRATNEQFF.

This clonotype showed up many times. This chain connects TRBV28 to TRBJ2-1; TRBD1 agrees at 8 bases. In germline, CDR1 is MDHEN, CDR2 SYDVKM. Trimming at V came to 5 bases and at J to 7 bases, leaving 10 bases not matched to a gene. The CDR3 covers 15 residues. This CDR3 is CASSPLRGQVNEQFF. The CDR3 coding sequence is TGTGCCAGCAGTCCCCTCAGGGGGCAAGTTAATGAGCAGTTCTTC.

The chain has TRBV4-1 and TRBJ2-5; 9 bases are shared with TRBD2. J gave up 1 base and V 3 bases, and 6 bases lay outside the gene matches. The CDR3 extends over 16 amino acids. The germline V gene has CDR1 MGHRA and CDR2 YSYEKL. The CDR3: CASSHAGGTVQETQYF. DNA of the CDR3: TGCGCCAGCAGCCACGCGGGAGGGACCGTCCAAGAGACCCAGTACTTC.

This clonotype showed up just a few times. The chain uses TRBV5-1 and TRBJ2-7; D call uncertain. The CDR3 is 14 amino acids. Germline loops: CDR1 SGHRS, CDR2 YFSETQ. V was pared by 2 bases and J by 2 bases, with 11 bases between. CDR3 coding DNA: TGCGCCAGCAGCTTTGATTTCGGGCCCTACGAGCAGTACTTC. It translates to CASSFDFGPYEQYF.

Many counts were recorded for this clonotype. The chain combines TRBV7-9 with TRBJ2-2; no reliable D call. The CDR3 sequence is 15 residues long. Germline CDR1 reads SEHNR; CDR2 reads FQNEAQ (reference sequence). Trimming left V 1 base short and J 3 bases short, with 9 bases between. In DNA form, the CDR3 reads TGTGCCAGCAGCTTAGGATTGGACGACACCGGGGAGCTGTTTTTT. It encodes CASSLGLDDTGELFF.

This rearrangement joins TRBV19 to TRBJ2-5, with a possible D match to TRBD1 (6 bases). Trimming removed 3 bases from V and 5 bases from J, with 16 bases in between. From germline, CDR1 is LNHDA and CDR2 SQIVND (reference sequence). CDR3 size: 15 residues. The CDR3 spells CASSIRQGKSETQYF. The CDR3 DNA sequence: TGTGCCAGTAGTATTCGGCAGGGGAAGTCGGAGACCCAGTACTTC.

This clonotype was seen only a few times. The chain couples TRBV7-2 to TRBJ2-3; D uncertain. The CDR3 totals 15 residues. V was clipped by 0 bases and J by 4 bases, with 11 bases between them. Germline lookup yields CDR1 SGHTA and CDR2 FQGNSA. The CDR3 spells CASSLAWLASDTQYF. DNA for the CDR3: TGTGCCAGCAGCTTAGCCTGGCTGGCCTCAGATACGCAGTATTTT.

This clonotype was observed at least ten times. This chain connects TRBV29-1 to TRBJ1-6; D is unresolved. The CDR3 has 12 amino acids. Germline CDR1 reads SQVTM; CDR2 reads ANQGSEA. The DNA for the CDR3 is TGCAACAACCACGGGCTCGGATCACCCCTCCACTTT. It translates to CNNHGLGSPLHF.

The rearrangement uses TRBV15 and TRBJ1-6; a possible D gene is TRBD1 (5 bases). The CDR3 totals 14 residues. The V gene's germline CDR1 is LNHNV and CDR2 YYDKDF (reference sequence). Trimming cost V 1 base and J 9 bases, with 10 bases left between them. The CDR3 region is CATSRGDLSSPLHF. The CDR3 bases are TGTGCCACCAGCAGAGGGGACCTTAGTTCACCCCTCCACTTT.

The J gene is TRBJ1-1, the V gene TRBV4-1; 7 bases are a match to TRBD1. Germline assignment: CDR1 MGHRA and CDR2 YSYEKL. V lost 4 bases to trimming and J lost 5 bases; unmatched junction nucleotides: 10. CDR3 length equals 15 residues. The CDR3 protein is CASSREATGRTEAFF. The CDR3 DNA follows: TGCGCCAGCAGCCGAGAGGCGACAGGGAGGACTGAAGCTTTCTTT.

There are many counts of this clonotype. The V and J genes are TRBV29-1 and TRBJ2-7; either TRBD1 or TRBD2 may fit D (5 bases each). There are 15 residues in the CDR3. Germline CDR1 reads SQVTM; CDR2 reads ANQGSEA. The V gene lost 4 bases and the J gene lost 4 bases, with 20 bases spanning the gap. The CDR3 bases are TGCAGCGTTGTTCTTCCCTGGGACGGAGGATACGAGCAGTACTTC. Encoded protein: CSVVLPWDGGYEQYF.

The sample holds many counts of this clonotype. This chain uses TRBV16 with TRBJ2-4, with TRBD1 identical over 9 bases. The junction had 8 bases not matched to a gene; V was cut back by 3 bases and J by 2 bases. Germline assignment: CDR1 KGHSY and CDR2 FQNENV. This CDR3 region has 17 residues. The CDR3 region has the DNA TGTGCCAGCAGCCACATAGGACAGGGGAGATCCAAAAACATTCAGTACTTC. It specifies CASSHIGQGRSKNIQYF.

This chain links TRBV11-2 with TRBJ2-1, with TRBD2 identical over 8 bases. The germline V gene has CDR1 SGHAT and CDR2 FQNNGV. The CDR3 covers 17 residues. V shed 2 bases and J 5 bases; nucleotides not matched to a gene: 11. The CDR3 bases are TGTGCCAGCAGCTTAAGTCGGGGGGGACAATCGGACAATGAGCAGTTCTTC. It codes for CASSLSRGGQSDNEQFF.